This TCR beta chain was sequenced for a study of blood T cell repertoires in COVID-19. About the research overall: Sites in the United States, Italy and Spain provided acute and convalescent COVID-19 samples. PBMCs, B-cell-depleted T cells, or T cells were the source of the cDNA or gDNA that made up the material.

Per the germline V gene, CDR1 is SGDLS and CDR2 is YYNGEE. V shed 8 bases and J 0 bases; nucleotides not matched to a gene: 5. This CDR3 spans 15 amino acids. Authors' processing steps: Amplification of reference gene primers provided the estimated nucleated cell counts. The repertoire was sequenced with immunoSEQ multiplex PCR; TCRdb's copy has only in-frame clones and lacks some. V, J and clone size were drawn from that table, and D and trimming were deduced from the DNA. Found here are approximately 100,000 clones, roughly 82% of them singletons; the top ten hold 11%. The chain employs TRBV9 and TRBJ2-2; the match to TRBD2 covers 9 bases. The source material was peripheral blood. The TCR originated in a man aged 65 to 85 with active or convalescent COVID-19. This CDR3 is CASGSGGPNTGELFF. The CDR3 DNA reads as TGTGCCAGTGGTAGCGGGGGCCCGAACACCGGGGAGCTGTTTTTT.